This is a list of T cell receptor beta chains from one sample in a study of CD8 T cells in Susac syndrome. Using its own MiXCR run on the immunoSEQ multiplex PCR reads, TCRdb lists one record per CDR3 protein. The data hold 75,000 to 100,000 distinct CDR3 sequences, with approximately 95% observed a single time. Sequencing input: CD8+ T cells from PBMCs. Receptors originate from a human donor with Susac syndrome. Each CDR3 is given with its conserved first and last residue. D genes are given only for firm matches. Part of the rows lack a size; the others show once, few, many or a class for expanded clones.

TRBV5-1	-	-	TRBJ2-7	CASSFDWYYEQYF	TGCGCCAGCAGCTTTGACTGGTACTACGAGCAGTACTTC
TRBV13	-	-	TRBJ2-5	CASSLGLQDSGKTQYF	TGTGCCAGCAGCTTAGGCCTGCAGGACAGCGGGAAGACCCAGTACTTC
TRBV28	-	-	TRBJ1-1	CASSPLRNTEAFF	TGTGCCAGCAGCCCGCTGCGGAACACTGAAGCTTTCTTT
TRBV20-1	TRBD2	-	TRBJ2-1	CSASPLAGVYNEQFF	TGCAGTGCTAGCCCGCTAGCGGGCGTCTACAATGAGCAGTTCTTC
TRBV5-6	TRBD2	-	TRBJ2-1	CASNLGLAGDNEQFF	TGTGCCAGCAACCTTGGACTAGCGGGCGACAATGAGCAGTTCTTC
TRBV12-3/TRBV12-4	-	-	TRBJ2-6	CASSGRISGANVLTF	TGTGCCAGCAGTGGCAGGATCTCTGGGGCCAACGTCCTGACTTTC
TRBV4-3	-	-	TRBJ2-3	CASSQDGDTQYF	TGCGCCAGCAGCCAAGATGGGGATACGCAGTATTTT
TRBV6-2/TRBV6-3	TRBD2	-	TRBJ2-1	CASSNINSGSLNEQFF	TGTGCCAGCAGTAACATAAATAGCGGGAGCCTCAATGAGCAGTTCTTC
TRBV29-1	-	-	TRBJ2-1	CSVEDLYNEQFF	TGCAGCGTTGAAGATCTTTACAATGAGCAGTTCTTC
TRBV3-1	TRBD2	-	TRBJ2-1	CASSQGSSGGEQFF	TGTGCCAGCAGCCAAGGGAGTAGCGGGGGTGAGCAGTTCTTC
TRBV29-1	-	once	TRBJ1-1	CSVAPMNTEAFF	TGCAGCGTTGCCCCAATGAACACTGAAGCTTTCTTT
TRBV15	-	once	TRBJ2-1	CATSVVPVSYNEQFF	TGTGCCACCAGCGTCGTACCGGTTTCCTACAATGAGCAGTTCTTC
TRBV7-2	-	-	TRBJ2-5	CASSRTQETQYF	TGTGCCAGCAGCCGAACACAAGAGACCCAGTACTTC
TRBV20-1	TRBD1	-	TRBJ2-7	CSPIRPDRSSYEQYF	TGCAGTCCTATAAGACCGGACAGGAGCTCCTACGAGCAGTACTTC
TRBV7-8	-	-	TRBJ2-1	CASSFPVEPNEQFF	TGTGCCAGCAGCTTCCCTGTAGAACCCAATGAGCAGTTCTTC
TRBV11-1	TRBD2	-	TRBJ2-1	CASSSLAGGYNEQFF	TGTGCCAGCAGTTCACTAGCGGGCGGTTACAATGAGCAGTTCTTC
TRBV30	-	-	TRBJ2-1	CAWRRAESSYNEQFF	TGTGCCTGGAGACGAGCGGAGAGCTCCTACAATGAGCAGTTCTTC
TRBV3-1	-	once	TRBJ2-1	CASSQDRGGYNEQFF	TGTGCCAGCAGCCAAGATCGGGGCGGATACAATGAGCAGTTCTTC
TRBV5-1	-	-	TRBJ2-7	CASHYGTTYEQYF	TGCGCCAGTCATTACGGGACCACCTACGAGCAGTACTTC
TRBV29-1	TRBD2	-	TRBJ2-1	CSVAAGGPSEQFF	TGCAGCGTTGCAGCGGGAGGGCCGAGTGAGCAGTTCTTC
TRBV25-1	TRBD2	-	TRBJ2-1	CASSEAPSGSDEQFF	TGTGCCAGCAGTGAGGCACCTAGCGGGAGTGATGAGCAGTTCTTC
TRBV12-5	-	-	TRBJ1-1	CASGANTEAFF	TGTGCTAGTGGAGCGAACACTGAAGCTTTCTTT
TRBV29-1	-	-	TRBJ2-3	CSVEPDTQYF	TGCAGCGTTGAACCAGATACGCAGTATTTT
TRBV7-9	TRBD2	-	TRBJ2-2	CASSSGLAGPNTGELFF	TGTGCCAGCAGTTCGGGACTAGCGGGACCGAACACCGGGGAGCTGTTTTTT
TRBV28	TRBD1	-	TRBJ2-1	CASSLRDRVFHNEQFF	TGTGCCAGCAGTTTAAGGGACAGGGTGTTCCACAATGAGCAGTTCTTC
TRBV20-1	TRBD2	-	TRBJ2-2	CSARDRPTTAGANTGELFF	TGCAGTGCTAGAGATCGCCCGACGACTGCGGGGGCGAACACCGGGGAGCTGTTTTTT
TRBV30	-	-	TRBJ1-1	CAWSREGGAEAFF	TGTGCCTGGAGTAGGGAGGGTGGTGCTGAAGCTTTCTTT
TRBV11-2	TRBD2	-	TRBJ2-1	CASSFGAGGYTYNEQFF	TGTGCCAGCAGCTTCGGGGCGGGAGGGTATACCTACAATGAGCAGTTCTTC
TRBV28	-	-	TRBJ1-1	CASSLWGREAFF	TGTGCCAGCAGTTTATGGGGAAGGGAAGCTTTCTTT
TRBV29-1	TRBD2	-	TRBJ2-1	CSVEKLAASHNEQFF	TGCAGCGTTGAAAAACTAGCGGCTTCCCACAATGAGCAGTTCTTC
TRBV28	TRBD2	-	TRBJ2-3	CASIKTGTSGSGEYF	TGTGCCAGCATCAAGACCGGGACTAGCGGGAGTGGGGAGTATTTT
TRBV9	-	-	TRBJ1-5	CASSVGGAGNQPQHF	TGTGCCAGCAGCGTAGGAGGGGCCGGCAATCAGCCCCAGCATTTT
TRBV28	-	once	TRBJ2-7	CASSFSQAPYEQYF	TGTGCCAGCAGTTTTTCCCAGGCCCCCTACGAGCAGTACTTC
TRBV19	TRBD2	-	TRBJ2-2	CATLLAEGGELFF	TGTGCCACCTTACTAGCGGAGGGCGGGGAGCTGTTTTTT
TRBV30	TRBD2	-	TRBJ2-1	CAWSPGLAGGNEQFF	TGTGCCTGGAGCCCGGGACTAGCGGGAGGTAATGAGCAGTTCTTC
TRBV7-9	-	-	TRBJ2-2	CASSPFLSTGELFF	TGTGCCAGCAGCCCCTTCTTGTCCACCGGGGAGCTGTTTTTT
TRBV29-1	-	few	TRBJ1-2	CSVEDRGTTAHYGYTF	TGCAGCGTTGAAGATCGGGGGACCACGGCCCACTATGGCTACACCTTC
TRBV19	-	-	TRBJ1-1	CASSFLPTNTEAFF	TGTGCCAGTAGTTTCCTGCCAACGAACACTGAAGCTTTCTTT
TRBV2	-	-	TRBJ2-2	CASGGSGELFF	TGTGCCAGCGGAGGGTCCGGGGAGCTGTTTTTT
TRBV20-1	-	-	TRBJ1-1	CSARPLDGTEAFF	TGCAGTGCTAGACCGCTAGATGGCACTGAAGCTTTCTTT
TRBV7-9	TRBD1	-	TRBJ2-5	CASEDRGFQETQYF	TGTGCCAGCGAGGACAGGGGGTTTCAAGAGACCCAGTACTTC
TRBV19	-	-	TRBJ2-5	CASSPWTDQETQYF	TGTGCCAGTAGTCCCTGGACAGATCAAGAGACCCAGTACTTC
TRBV18	-	-	TRBJ2-7	CASSPPGPRLEQYF	TGTGCCAGCTCACCACCGGGACCGAGATTGGAGCAGTACTTC
TRBV14	-	-	TRBJ2-1	CASSLSNGGEQFF	TGTGCCAGCAGCCTCTCGAACGGGGGTGAGCAGTTCTTC
TRBV5-6	TRBD1	-	TRBJ2-7	CASSLGGQENSYEQYF	TGTGCCAGCAGCTTGGGGGGACAGGAAAATAGTTACGAGCAGTACTTC
TRBV6-1	TRBD1	few	TRBJ1-4	CASSGTGGNEKLFF	TGTGCCAGCAGTGGGACAGGGGGTAATGAAAAACTGTTTTTT
TRBV7-9	-	-	TRBJ2-1	CASSSPAEKEQFF	TGTGCCAGCAGCTCCCCAGCCGAAAAGGAGCAGTTCTTC
TRBV9	-	-	TRBJ2-3	CASSAYDWPDTQYF	TGTGCCAGCAGCGCGTACGACTGGCCAGATACGCAGTATTTT
TRBV6-5	-	-	TRBJ1-3	CASSYGLTSGNTIYF	TGTGCCAGCAGTTACGGCCTAACCTCTGGAAACACCATATATTTT